The next 29 T cell receptor beta chains were all read from a single sample in a study of identical twins. Via MiXCR, TCRdb re-called the 5' RACE reads, giving one row per CDR3 protein. The data hold fewer than 800,000 distinct CDR3 sequences, with about 7.6% observed a single time. This sample also appeared in a second study, on yellow fever vaccine responses in identical twins.

The sequencing input was PBMCs. The receptors shown here come from a woman between 18 and 29 years old in good health.

A few counts support this clonotype. The chain is built from TRBV5-1 and TRBJ2-6, with D perhaps TRBD1 (6 bases). Germline V CDR1 and CDR2: SGHRS, YFSETQ. Between the trimmed V and J ends, which lost 3 bases and 1 base, there was a span of 20 bases. The CDR3 loop spans 19 amino acids. DNA of the CDR3: TGCGCCAGCAGCTCCTTCGGACAGATTCTATCTTCTGGGGCCAACGTCCTGACTTTC. Protein: CASSSFGQILSSGANVLTF.

This clonotype was detected ten times or more. V gene TRBV3-1 combines with J gene TRBJ2-1, with 11 bases fitting TRBD1. This CDR3 comprises 15 residues. Germline assignment: CDR1 LGHDT and CDR2 YNNKEL (reference sequence). The V segment lost 6 bases and the J segment 5 bases; nucleotides outside the gene matches: 6. The CDR3 sequence is CASRGGTGGNNEQFF. Here the CDR3 DNA reads TGTGCCAGCAGAGGTGGGACAGGGGGGAACAATGAGCAGTTCTTC.

This clonotype was counted ten times or more. V usage is TRBV20-1 and J usage is TRBJ2-7, with 8 bases lining up with TRBD1. V lost 6 bases to trimming and J lost 4 bases; unmatched junction nucleotides: 8. Germline assignment: CDR1 DFQATT and CDR2 SNEGSKA (reference sequence). This CDR3 is built from 13 residues. The CDR3 loop reads CSAPRQGSYEQYF. Written as DNA, the CDR3 is TGCAGTGCCCCCCGACAGGGGAGTTACGAGCAGTACTTC.

The CDR3 nucleotides read TGCGCCAGCAGCTCACAGGCGGGGGGAGGCGAGACCCAGTACTTC. As protein: CASSSQAGGGETQYF. The rearrangement uses TRBV5-1 and TRBJ2-5, with TRBD2 identical over 8 bases. Germline CDR1 and CDR2: SGHRS and YFSETQ. V shed 3 bases, J shed 5 bases, and the junction held 9 bases outside the gene matches. The CDR3 contains 15 residues.

The J gene is TRBJ1-6, the V gene TRBV20-1, with D perhaps matching TRBD1 (6 bases). Germline lookup yields CDR1 DFQATT and CDR2 SNEGSKA (reference sequence). Trimming shortened V by 2 bases and J by 10 bases, and 12 bases separated the two germline ends. The CDR3 is 13 residues long. In nucleotides, the CDR3 is TGCAGTGCTAGATCACAGGGAGACTCACCCCTCCACTTT. Its protein is CSARSQGDSPLHF.

This clonotype showed up many times. CDR3 region: CASSSATGGEQYF. In nucleotides, the CDR3 is TGTGCCAGCAGTTCCGCGACAGGGGGAGAGCAGTACTTC. J is TRBJ2-7 and V is TRBV6-5, with TRBD1 identical over 9 bases. The CDR3 has 13 amino acids. Trimming removed 4 bases from V and 7 bases from J; junction bases left unmatched: 5. Looked up from germline, CDR1 is MNHEY and CDR2 is SVGAGI.

The V gene is TRBV20-1, the J gene TRBJ2-1; D is unresolved. The V gene lost 3 bases and the J gene lost 5 bases, with 17 bases spanning the gap. This CDR3 region has 15 residues. The germline CDR1 and CDR2 sequences are DFQATT and SNEGSKA (reference sequence). CDR3 DNA sequence: TGCAGTGCTAGCGGCGGTCCCAACCATCACAATGAGCAGTTCTTC. As protein: CSASGGPNHHNEQFF.

V gene TRBV29-1 combines with J gene TRBJ2-3; unclear D gene. Germline V gene data show CDR1 as SQVTM and CDR2 as ANQGSEA. There are 11 residues in the CDR3. Trimming pared 7 bases from V and 3 bases from J, leaving 8 bases between. The CDR3 is CSGVRTDTQYF. The DNA for the CDR3 is TGCAGCGGCGTTCGGACAGATACGCAGTATTTT.

At least ten counts were recorded for this clonotype. The chain recombines TRBV5-1 with TRBJ2-1; 9 bases fit TRBD1. The CDR3 extends over 15 amino acids. Germline-derived CDR1 and CDR2 are SGHRS and YFSETQ. J was trimmed by 4 bases and V by 5 bases; bases with no gene match: 7. The CDR3 DNA reads as TGCGCCAGCAGTTCCCCGGACAGGGGATACAATGAGCAGTTCTTC. Its translation is CASSSPDRGYNEQFF.

This clonotype appeared many times. The chain recombines TRBV6-1 with TRBJ1-1; tentatively, D is TRBD1 (6 bases). Trimming cost V 5 bases and J 4 bases, with 14 bases left between them. Germline-derived CDR1 and CDR2 are MNHNS and SASEGT. This CDR3 comprises 14 residues. The CDR3 sequence is CASSTLQGTTEAFF. In nucleotides, the CDR3 is TGTGCCAGCAGTACCCTACAGGGTACCACTGAAGCTTTCTTT.

The chain couples TRBV27 to TRBJ2-3; 10 positions match TRBD2. The V gene end was trimmed by 5 bases and the J gene end by 4 bases; junction bases not matched to a gene: 6. The CDR3 has 15 residues. Germline V CDR1 and CDR2: MNHEY, SMNVEV (reference sequence). This CDR3 reads CASSRLAGYADTQYF. The CDR3 nucleotides read TGTGCCAGCAGTCGACTAGCGGGTTATGCAGATACGCAGTATTTT.

This chain joins TRBV4-2 and TRBJ1-2, with unresolved D. The V and J ends lost 0 bases and 4 bases respectively, with 6 bases between them. Germline V gene sequence: CDR1 LGHNA, CDR2 YNFKEQ. CDR3 length: 13 amino acids. The CDR3 reads CASSQDNSYGYTF. CDR3 coding DNA: TGTGCCAGCAGCCAAGATAATTCCTATGGCTACACCTTC.

The gene calls are TRBV12-3 or TRBV12-4 and TRBJ2-3; D is perhaps TRBD1 (6 bases). The CDR3 has 19 residues. V lost 8 bases and J 5 bases, leaving 32 bases between the germline ends. CDR3 nucleotides: TGTGCCAGCTGCCGAAGGATTTTGACAGGAGTCAAAATCCAAGATACGCAGTATTTT. It codes for CASCRRILTGVKIQDTQYF.

This clonotype appeared many times. The chain is built from TRBV12-3 or TRBV12-4 and TRBJ1-5, with 7 bases lining up with TRBD1. After removal of 5 bases from V and 7 bases from J, the junction contained 5 bases not matched to a gene. This CDR3 has 13 residues. This CDR3 is CASSNPGGQPQHF. The CDR3 nucleotides are TGTGCCAGCAGTAATCCAGGGGGACAGCCCCAGCATTTT.

The rearrangement joins TRBV4-1 to TRBJ1-2; no clear D. Germline V gene sequence: CDR1 MGHRA, CDR2 YSYEKL. The CDR3 totals 15 residues. Deletions cut 0 bases from V and 4 bases from J, with 12 bases between. The CDR3 here is CASSQEGKTGYGYTF. The DNA for the CDR3 is TGCGCCAGCAGCCAAGAAGGTAAAACGGGCTATGGCTACACCTTC.

V and J are TRBV14 and TRBJ2-1; D is possibly TRBD1 (5 bases). Deletions cut 0 bases from V and 4 bases from J, with 7 bases between. CDR3 size: 14 residues. Per germline, CDR1 SGHDN and CDR2 FVKESK. The CDR3 is CASSQEDRYNEQFF. As DNA, the CDR3 is TGTGCCAGCAGCCAAGAAGACAGATACAATGAGCAGTTCTTC. Using reference TRBV14 and TRBJ2-1 for the parts outside the CDR3, the full variable domain is EAGVTQFPSHSVIEKGQTVTLRCDPISGHDNLYWYRRVMGKEIKFLLHFVKESKQDESGMPNNRFLAERTGGTYSTLKVQPAELEDSGVYFCASSQEDRYNEQFFGPGTRLTVL.

The DNA for the CDR3 is TGTGCCAGCAACATGGGACCGAACACTGAAGCTTTCTTT. As protein: CASNMGPNTEAFF. The chain carries TRBV7-9 and TRBJ1-1; D may be TRBD1 (5 bases). The ends were cut back, 7 bases at V and 1 base at J, with 10 bases in the middle. Germline V gene sequence: CDR1 SEHNR, CDR2 FQNEAQ (reference sequence). This CDR3 contains 13 residues.

This clonotype has only a few counts. V usage is TRBV3-1 and J usage is TRBJ2-7; 7 bases are a match to TRBD1. V lost 0 bases, J lost 2 bases, and 7 bases stayed unmatched. The CDR3 has 16 amino acids. CDR1 is LGHDT and CDR2 is YNNKEL in the germline V gene (reference sequence). This CDR3 is CASSQDLGQAAYEQYF. The CDR3 DNA follows: TGTGCCAGCAGCCAAGATTTAGGACAGGCGGCCTACGAGCAGTACTTC.

The gene calls are TRBV2 and TRBJ2-1; D ambiguous. The V end lost 2 bases, the J end lost 1 base, and 3 bases lay between the germline ends. CDR1 and CDR2 (germline): SNHLY, FYNNEI. This CDR3 has 13 amino acids. For the CDR3, the DNA is TGTGCCAGCAGTGAACTTTCCTACAATGAGCAGTTCTTC. Translating gives CASSELSYNEQFF.

This clonotype was detected ten times or more. J is TRBJ2-5 and V is TRBV14, with a tentative D call TRBD1 (5 bases). This CDR3 is 14 amino acids long. Germline assignment: CDR1 SGHDN and CDR2 FVKESK. Between the trimmed V and J ends, which lost 2 bases and 2 bases, there was a span of 9 bases. CDR3 region: CASSQLGQQETQYF. DNA for the CDR3: TGTGCCAGCAGCCAACTTGGACAACAAGAGACCCAGTACTTC.

There are many counts of this clonotype. The chain recombines TRBV29-1 with TRBJ1-2; D is undetermined. Germline V gene sequence: CDR1 SQVTM, CDR2 ANQGSEA. This CDR3 has 12 amino acids. Trimming took 1 base from V and 1 from J, leaving 4 bases between them. The CDR3 bases are TGCAGCGTTGAAGGACATAACTATGGCTACACCTTC. Translating gives CSVEGHNYGYTF.

This clonotype occurred a few times. The chain is built from TRBV9 and TRBJ1-2, with D tentatively TRBD1 (6 bases). Germline values: CDR1 SGDLS, CDR2 YYNGEE. V was pared by 3 bases and J by 4 bases, with 13 bases between. CDR3 length: 14 amino acids. For the CDR3, the DNA is TGTGCCAGCAGCGCCGAACAGGGTTTCTATGGCTACACCTTC. It encodes CASSAEQGFYGYTF.

This chain connects TRBV7-3 to TRBJ2-7; 8 bases map to TRBD1. Germline CDR1 SGHTA, CDR2 FQGTGA. V was pared by 2 bases and J by 5 bases, with 8 bases of the junction left unmatched. This CDR3 spans 15 amino acids. The CDR3 region is CASSLPGQGKNEQYF. The CDR3, as DNA: TGTGCCAGCAGCTTACCCGGACAGGGAAAGAACGAGCAGTACTTC.

This clonotype has a handful of counts. The CDR3 spells CASSEIAGGPYNEQFF. The CDR3 nucleotides are TGTGCCAGCAGTGAAATTGCGGGAGGGCCCTACAATGAGCAGTTCTTC. The genes are TRBV2 and TRBJ2-1, with 9 bases lining up with TRBD2. Germline-derived CDR1 and CDR2 are SNHLY and FYNNEI. J was trimmed by 2 bases and V by 2 bases; bases with no gene match: 4. The CDR3 sequence is 16 residues long.

This clonotype was recorded many times. V usage is TRBV7-9 and J usage is TRBJ2-3; 14 nucleotides match TRBD2. J gave up 3 bases and V 8 bases, and 10 bases lay outside the gene matches. CDR3 length equals 17 residues. CDR1 SEHNR and CDR2 FQNEAQ come from the germline V gene (reference sequence). The CDR3 nucleotides are TGTGCCAGCGGCCTCGGGACTAGCGGGAGAGGTACAGATACGCAGTATTTT. It yields the protein CASGLGTSGRGTDTQYF. The variable domain in full, with the rest retrieved from reference TRBV7-9 and TRBJ2-3, is DTGVSQNPRHKITKRGQNVTFRCDPISEHNRLYWYRQTLGQGPEFLTYFQNEAQLEKSRLLSDRFSAERPKGSFSTLEIQRTEQGDSAMYLCASGLGTSGRGTDTQYFGPGTRLTVL.

This clonotype showed up just a few times. The chain is built from TRBV27 and TRBJ2-5, with TRBD2 identical over 10 bases. CDR3 size: 14 residues. Germline trimming cut 7 bases from V and 6 bases from J; bases unmatched to any gene: 8. The germline V gene encodes CDR1 MNHEY and CDR2 SMNVEV (reference sequence). This chain's CDR3 is CASTPSGSWQTQYF. Here the CDR3 DNA reads TGTGCCAGCACCCCTAGCGGGAGTTGGCAGACCCAGTACTTC.

V and J are TRBV9 and TRBJ1-1; maybe TRBD1 (5 bases). The CDR3 is made up of 14 amino acids. The ends were cut back, 0 bases at V and 5 bases at J, with 11 bases in the middle. The germline V gene encodes CDR1 SGDLS and CDR2 YYNGEE. The CDR3 DNA follows: TGTGCCAGCAGCGTAGGGGAGGGACGGACTGAAGCTTTCTTT. Amino acid sequence: CASSVGEGRTEAFF.

The chain employs TRBV12-3 or TRBV12-4 and TRBJ2-5, with a weak D call TRBD2 (6 bases). CDR3 length: 16 amino acids. V lost 7 bases to trimming and J lost 5 bases, with 23 bases between them. This CDR3 reads CASTLGPWTEGETQYF. The CDR3 DNA follows: TGTGCCAGCACCTTAGGGCCCTGGACGGAGGGGGAGACCCAGTACTTC.

This clonotype was detected only a few times. V is TRBV27 and J is TRBJ1-5; D unclear. The germline V and J ends were trimmed by 0 bases and 2 bases, with 11 bases remaining between them. The length of the CDR3 is 16 residues. Germline CDR1 is MNHEY and CDR2 is SMNVEV (reference sequence). The CDR3 region is CASSLSSEMGNQPQHF. The CDR3 coding sequence is TGTGCCAGCAGTTTATCGAGTGAGATGGGCAATCAGCCCCAGCATTTT.